This TCR beta chain was retrieved from a study of control samples from healthy donors and cancer patients. Produced via immunoSEQ multiplex PCR; TCRdb's table is partial and in-frame only. This table holds around 93,000 clones, just over 85% found once. Trimming cost V 0 bases and J 3 bases; bases outside gene matches: 14. Looked up from germline, CDR1 is LNHNV and CDR2 is YYDKDF (reference sequence). The CDR3 covers 21 residues. Sequencing used blood. This receptor was obtained from a man in his thirties or forties in good health. The rearrangement links TRBV15 to TRBJ2-5, with 15 bases fitting TRBD2. This chain's CDR3 is CATSRDRTSGRERVGEETQYF. DNA for the CDR3: TGTGCCACCAGCAGAGATCGGACTAGCGGGAGGGAGCGCGTTGGGGAAGAGACCCAGTACTTC.